The 12 T cell receptor beta chains reported below all come from one sample, sequenced in a study of tumor-infiltrating lymphocytes in primary liver carcinoma. Constant-region priming of approximately 0.55 ug total RNA yielded TCR beta cDNA. Slightly modified ARM-PCR, run as three nested multiplex PCR rounds, produced the TCR beta libraries. Running 10 cycles apiece, the first two PCR rounds relied on TRBV1-TRBV30 forward primers together with a C-beta reverse primer. TCRdb itself ran the multiplex PCR reads through MiXCR, one entry per CDR3 protein. The repertoire holds 330,000 or so distinct CDR3 sequences, with about 61% as singletons. It was unsorted whole blood that yielded blood RNA, and germline DNA was also extracted. Sequenced material: peripheral blood. These receptor sequences come from a man aged 35-49 years with primary liver carcinoma and hepatitis B virus infection.

With regard to this clonotype: A read error is likely, as this CDR3 ends without the conserved phenylalanine or tryptophan. The DNA for the CDR3 is TGCAGCGTTACCCCTGGGACTAGCGGGAGAACGTGGGGTGAGACCCAGTTCTCC. This encodes CSVTPGTSGRTWGETQFS. This rearrangement joins TRBV29-1 to TRBJ2-1, with 14 bases lining up with TRBD2. CDR1 and CDR2 from the germline V gene are SQVTM and ANQGSEA. The CDR3 length is 18 residues. V was pared by 5 bases and J by 13 bases, with 22 bases of the junction left unmatched.

With respect to this clonotype: This sequence may be a read error, since a much larger clone differs from it by one base. The chain combines TRBV6-6 with TRBJ2-7, with D unclear. Looked up from germline, CDR1 is MNHNY and CDR2 is SVGAGI (reference sequence). CDR3 length: 14 amino acids. In DNA, the CDR3 is TGTGACAGCAGTTTCTGGTTAGAGACTTACGAGCAGTACTTC. Its protein is CDSSFWLETYEQYF.

Concerning this clonotype itself: This sequence may be a read error, since a much larger clone differs from it by one base. The chain employs TRBV4-1 and TRBJ1-5; TRBD1 might be the D (5 bases). The CDR3 consists of 17 residues. Germline V gives CDR1 MGHRA, CDR2 YSYEKL. V gave up 0 bases and J gave up 6 bases, with 18 bases separating them. The CDR3 region has the DNA TGCGCCAGCAGCCAAGATCCCGGGCAGGGACGCATTCAGCCCCAGCATTTT. It specifies CASSQDPGQGRIQPQHF.

As for this clonotype: An end of the junction does not agree with germline; a read error may underlie this. The chain carries TRBV19 and TRBJ1-5, with unresolved D. The germline gives CDR1 LNHDA, CDR2 SQIVND (reference sequence). The CDR3 covers 13 residues. CDR3 DNA sequence: TGTGCCAGTAGTATCGTTAGCAATCAGTCCCAGCATTTT. Translating it yields CASSIVSNQSQHF.

Details on this clonotype: One base away lies a much larger clone, so this may be a sequencing read error. The genes are TRBV10-3 and TRBJ2-7, with D uncertain. This CDR3 is built from 15 residues. Germline values: CDR1 ENHRY, CDR2 SYGVKD. DNA for the CDR3: TGTGACATCAGGTCGCCGGGCCGAAGTTCCTACGAGCAGTACTTC. It is translated as CDIRSPGRSSYEQYF.

This clonotype was seen once. It may be a read error: a sequence one base away is much more abundant. J is TRBJ2-7 and V is TRBV6-5, with TRBD1 identical over 11 bases. This CDR3 contains 13 residues. Germline CDR1 MNHEY, CDR2 SVGAGI. Trimming took 10 bases from V and 7 from J; bases not matched to a gene: 9. CDR3 protein: CATRPGQGGEQYF. DNA of the CDR3: TGTGCCACCAGGCCGGGACAGGGGGGAGAGCAGTACTTC.

The chain's CDR3 is CAWAAPYEQYF. The CDR3, as DNA: TGTGCCTGGGCGGCCCCCTACGAGCAGTACTTC. The gene calls are TRBV30 and TRBJ2-7, with D uncertain. The CDR3 runs 11 residues. Germline CDR1 is GTSNPN and CDR2 is SVGIG (reference sequence). Trimming took 5 bases from V and 2 from J, leaving 7 bases between them.

CDR3 sequence: CASSLVGAISTDTQYF. Written as DNA, the CDR3 is TGTGCCAGCAGCTTAGTAGGTGCTATAAGCACAGATACGCAGTATTTT. V usage is TRBV11-2 and J usage is TRBJ2-3; D is uncertain. Germline V gene data show CDR1 as SGHAT and CDR2 as FQNNGV. CDR3 length: 16 residues. Trimming pared 1 base from V and 0 bases from J, leaving 11 bases between. Combining the CDR3 with reference TRBV11-2 and TRBJ2-3 gives the whole variable domain EAGVAQSPRYKIIEKRQSVAFWCNPISGHATLYWYQQILGQGPKLLIQFQNNGVVDDSQLPKDRFSAERLKGVDSTLKIQPAKLEDSAVYLCASSLVGAISTDTQYFGPGTRLTVL.

This clonotype came up a few times. The chain uses TRBV6-5 and TRBJ2-7, with TRBD1 matching over 9 bases. The junction had 11 bases not matched to a gene; V was cut back by 5 bases and J by 3 bases. This CDR3 is 16 amino acids long. The germline gives CDR1 MNHEY, CDR2 SVGAGI. The CDR3 here is CASSRLPGQGIYEQYF. As DNA, the CDR3 is TGTGCCAGCAGTCGACTGCCGGGACAGGGAATCTACGAGCAGTACTTC.

In its sample, this clonotype was seen once. This chain joins TRBV9 and TRBJ2-7; D is perhaps TRBD1 or TRBD2 (5 bases each). V lost 4 bases, J lost 5 bases, and 10 bases lay in between. This CDR3 region has 12 residues. Per the germline V gene, CDR1 is SGDLS and CDR2 is YYNGEE. The CDR3 spells CASSLRDHEQYF. CDR3 in DNA: TGTGCCAGCAGCCTCAGGGACCACGAGCAGTACTTC.

This clonotype was seen a single time. The rearrangement uses TRBV6-2 or TRBV6-3 and TRBJ2-7; D perhaps matches TRBD1 (5 bases). V lost 6 bases and J 5 bases, leaving 14 bases between the germline ends. The CDR3 is 13 amino acids. From germline, CDR1 is MNHEY and CDR2 SVGEGT. CDR3 DNA sequence: TGTGCCAGCAGCGTTGACAGTTCCCACGAGCAGTACTTC. This gives the protein CASSVDSSHEQYF.

On this clonotype itself: At one of its ends the junction is not consistent with the germline gene, which may arise from a read error. This chain uses TRBV11-2 with TRBJ2-1, with 7 bases lining up with TRBD2. The germline CDR1 and CDR2 sequences are SGHAT and FQNNGV. This CDR3 has 15 residues. CDR3 region: CASSSFTSESRSMIF. The CDR3 coding sequence is TGTGCCAGCAGTTCCTTCACTAGCGAGTCCCGTAGCATGATCTTC.